This T cell receptor beta chain stems from a study of T cell responses to AZD1222 COVID-19 vaccine. Study findings and constraints: The number of AZD1222 recipients seropositive at baseline was only five to seven. Mostly white British, mostly female donors; authors suggested clonal diversity may be underestimated.

Second doses that came at about 4 or about 12 weeks were put together. Comments on this clone: Its matching antigen is unknown.

Repertoires were generated with immunoSEQ multiplex PCR, while TCRdb's copy carries only in-frame clones and drops some. The table records 250,000 to 300,000 clones, almost 95% of them present only once. The receptor was isolated from an adult who received the AZD1222 COVID-19 vaccine. Here the sequenced sample was peripheral blood, taken 28 days after the second AZD1222 dose.

CDR3 DNA: TGTGCCAGCAGCCAACAACCTGGGATGTCAAGATACGAGCAGTACTTC. Encoded protein: CASSQQPGMSRYEQYF. J is TRBJ2-7 and V is TRBV3-1 (or the pseudogene TRBV3-2); D not resolved. Germline loops: CDR1 LGHDT, CDR2 YNNKEL (reference sequence). V lost 2 bases and J lost 4, with 18 bases in between. The CDR3 extends over 16 amino acids.